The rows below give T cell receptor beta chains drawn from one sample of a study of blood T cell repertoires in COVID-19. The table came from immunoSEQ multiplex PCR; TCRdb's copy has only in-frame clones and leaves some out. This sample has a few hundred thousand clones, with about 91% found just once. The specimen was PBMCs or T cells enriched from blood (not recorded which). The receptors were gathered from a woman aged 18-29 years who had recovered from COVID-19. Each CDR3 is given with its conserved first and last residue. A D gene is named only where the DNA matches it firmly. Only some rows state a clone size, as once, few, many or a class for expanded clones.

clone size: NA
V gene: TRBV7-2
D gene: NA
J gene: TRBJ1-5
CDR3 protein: CASSLVQGRDQPQHF
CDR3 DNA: TGTGCCAGCAGCTTAGTCCAGGGGCGGGATCAGCCCCAGCATTTT

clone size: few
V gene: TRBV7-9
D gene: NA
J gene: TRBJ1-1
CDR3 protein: CASSTEGEAFF
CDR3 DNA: TGTGCCAGCAGCACCGAGGGTGAAGCTTTCTTT

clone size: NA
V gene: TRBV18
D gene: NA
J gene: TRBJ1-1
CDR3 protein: CASSPRAEGPEAFF
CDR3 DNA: TGTGCCAGCTCACCAAGGGCAGAGGGCCCAGAAGCTTTCTTT

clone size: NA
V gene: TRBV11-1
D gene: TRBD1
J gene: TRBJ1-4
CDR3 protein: CASSDDRVGEKLFF
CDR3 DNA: TGTGCCAGCAGCGACGACAGGGTGGGGGAAAAACTGTTTTTT

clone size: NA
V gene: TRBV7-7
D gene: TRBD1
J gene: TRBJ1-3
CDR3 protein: CASSSDRENTIYF
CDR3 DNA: TGTGCCAGCAGCTCCGACAGGGAAAACACCATATATTTT

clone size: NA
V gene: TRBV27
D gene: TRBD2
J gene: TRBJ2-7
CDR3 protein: CASSFLGEGSYEQYF
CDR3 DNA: TGTGCCAGCAGTTTTTTAGGGGAGGGCTCCTACGAGCAGTACTTC

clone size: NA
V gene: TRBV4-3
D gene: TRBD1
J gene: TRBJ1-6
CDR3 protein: CASRPTGRGSPLHF
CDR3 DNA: TGCGCCAGCAGACCGACAGGGCGCGGTTCACCCCTCCACTTT

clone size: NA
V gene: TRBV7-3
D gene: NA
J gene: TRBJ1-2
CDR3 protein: CASSATGNGYTF
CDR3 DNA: TGTGCCAGCAGCGCTACAGGCAATGGCTACACCTTC

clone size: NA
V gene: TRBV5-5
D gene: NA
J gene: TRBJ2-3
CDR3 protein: CASSNLGGRTDTQYF
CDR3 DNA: TGTGCCAGCAGCAACTTGGGGGGGCGAACAGATACGCAGTATTTT

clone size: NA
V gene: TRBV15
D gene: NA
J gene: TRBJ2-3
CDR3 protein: CATSRDYPMDTQYF
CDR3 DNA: TGTGCCACCAGCAGAGATTATCCTATGGATACGCAGTATTTT

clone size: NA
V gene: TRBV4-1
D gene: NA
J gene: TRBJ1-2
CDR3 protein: CASSPLIRTANYGYTF
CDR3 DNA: TGCGCCAGCAGCCCGCTGATCAGGACAGCTAACTATGGCTACACCTTC

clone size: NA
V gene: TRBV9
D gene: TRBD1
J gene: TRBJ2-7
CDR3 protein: CASSAMDRGYEQYF
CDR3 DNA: TGTGCCAGCAGCGCCATGGACAGGGGCTACGAGCAGTACTTC

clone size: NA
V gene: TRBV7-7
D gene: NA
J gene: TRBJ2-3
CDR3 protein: CASSPGNTDTQYF
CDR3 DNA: TGTGCCAGCAGCCCGGGGAACACAGATACGCAGTATTTT

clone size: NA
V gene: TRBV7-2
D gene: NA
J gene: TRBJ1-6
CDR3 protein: CASSPFYNSPLHF
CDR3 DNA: TGTGCCAGCAGCCCCTTCTATAATTCACCCCTCCACTTT

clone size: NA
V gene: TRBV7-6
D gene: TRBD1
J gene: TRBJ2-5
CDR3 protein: CASSQSRTGPQETQYF
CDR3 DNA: TGTGCCAGCAGCCAATCTCGGACAGGGCCTCAAGAGACCCAGTACTTC

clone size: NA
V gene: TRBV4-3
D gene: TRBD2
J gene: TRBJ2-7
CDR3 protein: CASSQAAGVAYEQYF
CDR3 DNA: TGCGCCAGCAGCCAGGCAGCGGGAGTAGCCTACGAGCAGTACTTC

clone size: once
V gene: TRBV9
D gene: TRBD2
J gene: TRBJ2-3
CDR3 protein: CASSVVDSGMTPSNTQYF
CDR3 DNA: TGTGCCAGCAGCGTAGTTGATAGCGGGATGACCCCCAGTAATACGCAGTATTTT

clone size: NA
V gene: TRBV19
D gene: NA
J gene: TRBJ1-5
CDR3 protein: CASSSHPWRLVAENFSNQPQHF
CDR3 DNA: TGTGCCAGTAGTAGCCATCCTTGGCGTTTGGTGGCGGAGAACTTTAGCAATCAGCCCCAGCATTTT

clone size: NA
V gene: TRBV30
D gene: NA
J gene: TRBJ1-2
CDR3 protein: CASSGRKSSYGYTF
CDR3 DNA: TGTGCCTCAAGCGGGCGAAAATCCTCGTATGGCTACACCTTC

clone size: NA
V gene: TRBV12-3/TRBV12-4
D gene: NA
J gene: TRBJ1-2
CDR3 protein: CASSLDSNYGYTF
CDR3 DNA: TGTGCCAGCAGTCTGGACAGTAACTATGGCTACACCTTC

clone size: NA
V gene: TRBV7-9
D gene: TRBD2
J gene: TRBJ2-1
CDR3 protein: CASSLTIGLAGRGEQFF
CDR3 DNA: TGTGCCAGCAGCTTAACGATAGGACTAGCGGGGCGGGGGGAGCAGTTCTTC

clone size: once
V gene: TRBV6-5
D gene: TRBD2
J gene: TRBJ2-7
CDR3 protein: CASSTSGAAYEQYF
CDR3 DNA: TGTGCCAGTTCTACTAGCGGGGCCGCTTACGAGCAGTACTTC

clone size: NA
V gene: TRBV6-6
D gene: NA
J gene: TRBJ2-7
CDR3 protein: CASSYGQGTYEQYF
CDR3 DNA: TGTGCCAGCAGTTACGGGCAGGGCACCTACGAGCAGTACTTC

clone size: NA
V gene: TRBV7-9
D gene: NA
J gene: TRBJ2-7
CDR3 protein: CASSLALGASYLEQYF
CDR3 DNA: TGTGCCAGCAGCTTAGCGCTGGGGGCTTCTTACCTCGAGCAGTACTTC

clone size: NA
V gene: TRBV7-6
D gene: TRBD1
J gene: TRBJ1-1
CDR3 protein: CASSPGQGSDTEAFF
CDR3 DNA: TGTGCCAGCAGCCCGGGACAGGGATCCGACACTGAAGCTTTCTTT

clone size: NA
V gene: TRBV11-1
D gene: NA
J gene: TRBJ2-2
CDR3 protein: CASSWRSSYAGELFF
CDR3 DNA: TGTGCCAGCAGTTGGCGGTCGAGTTACGCGGGGGAGCTGTTTTTT

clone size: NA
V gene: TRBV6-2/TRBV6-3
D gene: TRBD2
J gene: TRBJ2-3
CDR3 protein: CASSRRGATDTQYF
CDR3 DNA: TGTGCCAGCAGTCGGCGGGGGGCCACAGATACGCAGTATTTT

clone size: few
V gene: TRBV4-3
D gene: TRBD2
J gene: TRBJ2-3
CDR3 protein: CASSQEVPISGGAWFTQYF
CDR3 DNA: TGCGCCAGCAGCCAAGAGGTCCCCATTAGCGGGGGGGCCTGGTTTACGCAGTATTTT

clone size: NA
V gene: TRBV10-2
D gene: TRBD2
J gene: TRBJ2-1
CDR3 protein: CASSDRGLAGGHAYNEQFF
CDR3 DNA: TGCGCCAGCAGTGACAGGGGACTAGCGGGGGGGCATGCTTACAATGAGCAGTTCTTC

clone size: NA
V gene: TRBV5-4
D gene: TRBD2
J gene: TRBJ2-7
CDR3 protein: CASSHLAGSSYEQYF
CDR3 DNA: TGTGCCAGCAGCCACCTAGCGGGGTCCTCCTACGAGCAGTACTTC

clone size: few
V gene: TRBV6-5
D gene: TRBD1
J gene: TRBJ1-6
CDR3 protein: CASSYSETGGESPLHF
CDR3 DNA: TGTGCCAGCAGTTACTCGGAGACAGGGGGCGAGTCACCCCTCCACTTT

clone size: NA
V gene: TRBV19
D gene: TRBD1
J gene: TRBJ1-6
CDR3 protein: CASSPQGASSPLHF
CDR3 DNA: TGTGCCAGTAGCCCACAGGGGGCAAGCTCACCCCTCCACTTT

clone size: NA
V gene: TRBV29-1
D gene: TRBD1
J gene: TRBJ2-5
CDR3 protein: CSVSTGGQETQYF
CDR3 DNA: TGCAGCGTATCAACAGGGGGCCAAGAGACCCAGTACTTC

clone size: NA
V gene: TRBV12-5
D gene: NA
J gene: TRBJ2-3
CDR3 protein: CASGLDVASTDTQYF
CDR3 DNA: TGTGCTAGTGGTTTGGACGTGGCTAGCACAGATACGCAGTATTTT

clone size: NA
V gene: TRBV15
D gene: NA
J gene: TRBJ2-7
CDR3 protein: CATSRDRPGSSYEQYF
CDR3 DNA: TGTGCCACCAGCAGAGATCGACCAGGGTCCTCCTACGAGCAGTACTTC

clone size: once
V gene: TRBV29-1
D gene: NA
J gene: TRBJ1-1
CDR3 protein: CSVEGQMNTEAFF
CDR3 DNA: TGCAGCGTTGAAGGGCAGATGAACACTGAAGCTTTCTTT

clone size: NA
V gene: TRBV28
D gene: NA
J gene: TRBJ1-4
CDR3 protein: CASSYGWSGTGTTAPSTNEKLFF
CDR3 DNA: TGTGCCAGCAGTTACGGGTGGAGTGGAACCGGGACTACCGCCCCATCAACTAATGAAAAACTGTTTTTT

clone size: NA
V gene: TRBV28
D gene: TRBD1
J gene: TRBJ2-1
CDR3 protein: CASSPAGTGGSRNEQFF
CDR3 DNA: TGTGCCAGCAGTCCCGCCGGGACAGGGGGCTCTCGGAATGAGCAGTTCTTC

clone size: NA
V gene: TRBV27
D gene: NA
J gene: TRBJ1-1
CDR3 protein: CASRQGSNTEAFF
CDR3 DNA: TGTGCCAGCAGACAGGGATCGAACACTGAAGCTTTCTTT

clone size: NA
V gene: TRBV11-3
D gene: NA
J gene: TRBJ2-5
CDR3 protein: CASSLDCRVIGETQYF
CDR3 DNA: TGTGCCAGCAGCTTAGATTGCAGGGTGATTGGGGAGACCCAGTACTTC

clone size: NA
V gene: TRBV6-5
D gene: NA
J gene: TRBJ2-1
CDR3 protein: CASSSARGSSYNEQFF
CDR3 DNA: TGTGCCAGCAGTTCCGCCAGGGGAAGCTCCTACAATGAGCAGTTCTTC

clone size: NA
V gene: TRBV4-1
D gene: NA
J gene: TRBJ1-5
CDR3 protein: CASSQGDGQFQPQHF
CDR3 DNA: TGCGCCAGCAGCCAAGGGGACGGACAGTTTCAGCCCCAGCATTTT

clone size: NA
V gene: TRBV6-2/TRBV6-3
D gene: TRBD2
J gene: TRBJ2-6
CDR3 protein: CASSPHSSGGMVVLTF
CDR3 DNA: TGTGCCAGCAGCCCCCATTCTAGCGGGGGGATGGTAGTCCTGACTTTC

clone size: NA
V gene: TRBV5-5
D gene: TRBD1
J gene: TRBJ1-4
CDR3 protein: CASSPDRARSNEKLFF
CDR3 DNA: TGTGCCAGCAGCCCGGACAGGGCTAGATCCAATGAAAAACTGTTTTTT

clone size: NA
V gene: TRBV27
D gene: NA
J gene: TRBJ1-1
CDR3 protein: CASSLIPLGAAGSRAFF
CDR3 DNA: TGTGCCAGCAGTTTAATCCCCTTGGGGGCAGCCGGGTCTCGAGCTTTCTTT

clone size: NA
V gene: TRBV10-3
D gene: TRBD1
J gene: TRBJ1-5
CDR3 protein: CAISETDRGSFDQPQHF
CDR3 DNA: TGTGCCATCAGTGAGACGGACAGGGGATCGTTTGATCAGCCCCAGCATTTT

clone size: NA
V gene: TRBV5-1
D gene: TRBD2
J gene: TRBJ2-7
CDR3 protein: CASSLVGGSGYEQYF
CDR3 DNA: TGCGCCAGCAGCTTGGTCGGCGGGAGTGGGTACGAGCAGTACTTC

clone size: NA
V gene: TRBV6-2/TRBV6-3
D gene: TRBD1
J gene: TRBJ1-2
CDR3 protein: CASSTGQGAYGYTF
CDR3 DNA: TGTGCCAGCAGTACCGGACAGGGGGCGTATGGCTACACCTTC

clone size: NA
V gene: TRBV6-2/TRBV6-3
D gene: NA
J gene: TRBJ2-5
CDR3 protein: CASSYSARDNQETQYF
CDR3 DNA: TGTGCCAGCAGTTACTCGGCCCGGGACAACCAAGAGACCCAGTACTTC

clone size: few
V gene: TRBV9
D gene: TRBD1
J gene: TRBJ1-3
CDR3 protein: CASSASGTGGHTIYF
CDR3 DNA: TGTGCCAGCAGCGCTTCCGGGACAGGGGGGCACACCATATATTTT